The 28 T cell receptor beta chains presented below share a single source sample, sequenced in a study of blood T cells in healthy people across ages. With a J-beta primer mix and a sample-barcoded 5' primer, a second PCR ran roughly 7 to 11 cycles. TCRdb reanalysed the 5' RACE reads using MiXCR and keeps one entry per CDR3 protein. The profile shows about 900,000 distinct CDR3 sequences, 62% of them singletons. Sequencing used blood. The source is a man aged 30 to 45 in good health.

The chain is built from TRBV4-3 and TRBJ2-7; 7 bases are a match to TRBD2. The CDR3 sequence is 14 residues long. Per the germline V gene, CDR1 is LGHNA and CDR2 is YSLEER. V was pared by 8 bases and J by 0 bases, with 7 bases of the junction left unmatched. CDR3 bases: TGCGCCAGCGCGGGGGAGGTGAGCTCCTACGAGCAGTACTTC. It translates to CASAGEVSSYEQYF.

V and J are TRBV20-1 and TRBJ1-1, with D uncertain. Germline V lookup: CDR1 DFQATT, CDR2 SNEGSKA (reference sequence). V was cut by 6 bases and J by 1 base, with 15 bases left in between. The CDR3 is made up of 14 amino acids. The CDR3: CSAPRPGPNTEAFF. CDR3 coding DNA: TGCAGTGCCCCCCGTCCGGGCCCGAACACTGAAGCTTTCTTT.

The chain couples TRBV25-1 to TRBJ2-1; D tentatively fits TRBD1 or TRBD2 (5 bases each). Germline values: CDR1 MGHDK, CDR2 SYGVNS. The CDR3 runs to 16 residues. The germline V and J ends were trimmed by 6 bases and 0 bases, with 15 bases remaining between them. The CDR3 sequence is CASRLRVRGSYNEQFF. CDR3 coding DNA: TGTGCCAGCAGACTCAGGGTGAGGGGCTCCTACAATGAGCAGTTCTTC.

The chain has TRBV27 and TRBJ2-7; possibly TRBD1 or TRBD2 for D (5 bases each). Germline CDR1 reads MNHEY; CDR2 reads SMNVEV (reference sequence). V gave up 5 bases and J gave up 3 bases, with 11 bases separating them. The CDR3 length is 13 residues. The chain's CDR3 is CASSPGGNYEQYF. The DNA of the CDR3 is TGTGCCAGCAGTCCTGGGGGAAACTACGAGCAGTACTTC.

The chain combines TRBV4-3 with TRBJ2-7; D is perhaps TRBD1 (5 bases). The CDR3 sequence is 16 residues long. From germline, CDR1 is LGHNA and CDR2 YSLEER. V gave up 1 base and J gave up 3 bases, with 16 bases separating them. CDR3 bases: TGCGCCAGCAGCCAAGCTACCGACAGATACCACTACGAGCAGTACTTC. Encoded protein: CASSQATDRYHYEQYF.

The chain uses TRBV2 and TRBJ2-5; 12 nucleotides align to TRBD2. Gene TRBJ2-7 matches the end of the DNA better, so the J call may be wrong. The germline CDR1 and CDR2 sequences are SNHLY and FYNNEI. CDR3 length: 14 amino acids. In DNA form, the CDR3 reads TGTGCCAGCAGGGGACTAGCGGGCTCCTACGAGCAGTACTTC. Translating gives CASRGLAGSYEQYF.

This chain uses TRBV7-2 with TRBJ1-2; D gene ambiguous. Germline-derived CDR1 and CDR2 are SGHTA and FQGNSA. The CDR3 totals 15 residues. V gave up 4 bases and J gave up 0 bases, with 12 bases separating them. CDR3: CASSSFPPTNYGYTF. The CDR3 nucleotides read TGTGCCAGCAGCTCCTTCCCGCCTACTAACTATGGCTACACCTTC.

This chain joins TRBV25-1 and TRBJ2-7, with D perhaps TRBD1 (6 bases). Near its end, the DNA agrees better with TRBJ2-5, so the J call may be wrong. This CDR3 comprises 16 residues. The germline CDR1 and CDR2 sequences are MGHDK and SYGVNS. The CDR3 DNA is TGTGCCAGCAGTCCTCAGGTTGGGACACCTCAAGAGACCCAGTACTTC. This encodes CASSPQVGTPQETQYF.

The rearrangement joins TRBV7-9 to TRBJ2-2; D is tentatively TRBD1 or TRBD2 (5 bases each). Germline loops: CDR1 SEHNR, CDR2 FQNEAQ (reference sequence). This CDR3 comprises 14 residues. Trimming left V 5 bases short and J 6 bases short, with 13 bases between. CDR3 in amino acids: CASSPDMGAGELFF. The CDR3 region has the DNA TGTGCCAGCAGCCCTGACATGGGGGCCGGGGAGCTGTTTTTT. The full variable domain, in which reference TRBV7-9 and TRBJ2-2 provide the parts outside the CDR3, is DTGVSQNPRHKITKRGQNVTFRCDPISEHNRLYWYRQTLGQGPEFLTYFQNEAQLEKSRLLSDRFSAERPKGSFSTLEIQRTEQGDSAMYLCASSPDMGAGELFFGEGSRLTVL.

CDR3 residues: CASSLTPGQGGGNYGYTF. The CDR3, as DNA: TGTGCCAGCAGCTTGACTCCGGGACAGGGAGGGGGGAACTATGGCTACACCTTC. This chain uses TRBV7-8 with TRBJ1-2; 9 nucleotides match TRBD1. Germline trimming cut 3 bases from V and 2 bases from J; bases unmatched to any gene: 13. Germline CDR1 is SGHVS and CDR2 is FQNEAQ. CDR3 size: 18 residues.

The table lists this clonotype with a count of one. The rearrangement uses TRBV7-2 and TRBJ2-2, with 10 bases that match TRBD2. Per the germline V gene, CDR1 is SGHTA and CDR2 is FQGNSA. CDR3 size: 17 residues. The V segment lost 1 base and the J segment 5 bases; nucleotides outside the gene matches: 7. This chain's CDR3 is CASSLVSSGGVTGELFF. CDR3 bases: TGTGCCAGCAGCTTAGTCTCTAGCGGGGGAGTTACCGGGGAGCTGTTTTTT.

The chain uses TRBV5-1 and TRBJ1-2, with TRBD1 matching over 12 bases. CDR1 and CDR2 (germline): SGHRS, YFSETQ. V shed 3 bases and J 0 bases; nucleotides not matched to a gene: 6. The CDR3 totals 17 residues. CDR3 amino acids: CASSSRDRGPANYGYTF. CDR3 bases: TGCGCCAGCAGCTCGCGGGACAGGGGGCCAGCTAACTATGGCTACACCTTC. Combining the CDR3 with reference TRBV5-1 and TRBJ1-2 gives the whole variable domain KAGVTQTPRYLIKTRGQQVTLSCSPISGHRSVSWYQQTPGQGLQFLFEYFSETQRNKGNFPGRFSGRQFSNSRSEMNVSTLELGDSALYLCASSSRDRGPANYGYTFGSGTRLTVV.

The rearrangement links TRBV4-3 to TRBJ2-1, with TRBD2 identical over 12 bases. The ends lost 0 bases at V and 3 bases at J; junction bases unmatched: 9. CDR1 and CDR2 from the germline V gene are LGHNA and YSLEER. The CDR3 is made up of 19 amino acids. The CDR3 region is CASSQDPLAGGLNYNEQFF. CDR3 DNA: TGCGCCAGCAGCCAAGATCCCCTAGCGGGGGGGCTCAACTACAATGAGCAGTTCTTC.

The chain is built from TRBV4-3 and TRBJ2-5, with D uncertain. The length of the CDR3 is 14 residues. Germline CDR1 and CDR2: LGHNA and YSLEER. Trimming removed 1 base from V and 5 bases from J, with 11 bases in between. The CDR3 nucleotides read TGCGCCAGCAGCCAAGGCGTAGGGCGCGAGACCCAGTACTTC. This sequence encodes CASSQGVGRETQYF.

This clonotype was detected once. This sequence joins TRBV7-2 and TRBJ2-1; 15 nucleotides match TRBD2. The V gene end was trimmed by 7 bases and the J gene end by 7 bases; junction bases not matched to a gene: 8. The CDR3 contains 16 residues. CDR1 is SGHTA and CDR2 is FQGNSA in the germline V gene. DNA for the CDR3: TGTGCCAGCACCCCCCCCGGGACTAGCGGGAGGAATGAGCAGTTCTTC. Its translation is CASTPPGTSGRNEQFF.

This chain joins TRBV20-1 and TRBJ2-5; D gene ambiguous. Germline assignment: CDR1 DFQATT and CDR2 SNEGSKA (reference sequence). The V end was cut by 0 bases, the J end by 2 bases, with 10 bases between. The CDR3 consists of 14 residues. CDR3 bases: TGCAGTGCTAGAGATCAAAACAGACAAGAGACCCAGTACTTC. This codes for CSARDQNRQETQYF.

The chain links TRBV25-1 to TRBJ2-3; D gene ambiguous. The length of the CDR3 is 12 residues. From germline, CDR1 is MGHDK and CDR2 SYGVNS. V was shortened by 4 bases and J by 8 bases, with 10 bases between the two germline ends. Here the CDR3 DNA reads TGTGCCAGCAGTGTAGGAGTAGGTACGCAGTATTTT. Translated: CASSVGVGTQYF.

This clonotype has at least ten counts. The V and J genes are TRBV11-1 and TRBJ2-1; no reliable D call. CDR3 length equals 16 residues. The V gene's germline CDR1 is SGHAT and CDR2 FQDESV (reference sequence). Deletions cut 6 bases from V and 4 bases from J, with 19 bases between. The CDR3, as DNA: TGTGCCAGCAGAAAGGAAAGGGCGAAGGGTTACAATGAGCAGTTCTTC. The encoded protein is CASRKERAKGYNEQFF.

The chain employs TRBV5-1 and TRBJ2-7, with 7 bases matching TRBD1. The CDR3 totals 13 residues. In germline, CDR1 is SGHRS, CDR2 YFSETQ. J was trimmed by 7 bases and V by 5 bases; bases with no gene match: 9. The CDR3 DNA reads TGCGCCAGCAGTTTTCAGGGGGTTTCAGAGCAGTACTTC. It codes for CASSFQGVSEQYF. Full variable domain (rest looked up from reference TRBV5-1 and TRBJ2-7): KAGVTQTPRYLIKTRGQQVTLSCSPISGHRSVSWYQQTPGQGLQFLFEYFSETQRNKGNFPGRFSGRQFSNSRSEMNVSTLELGDSALYLCASSFQGVSEQYFGPGTRLTVT.

This clonotype appeared a single time. V gene TRBV5-1 combines with J gene TRBJ2-1; TRBD2 matches 7 bases. Trimming cost V 1 base and J 4 bases; bases outside gene matches: 8. Per the germline V gene, CDR1 is SGHRS and CDR2 is YFSETQ. This CDR3 is built from 16 residues. CDR3 sequence reads: CASSLRAGTLYNEQFF. The CDR3 DNA follows: TGCGCCAGCAGCTTGCGAGCGGGGACCCTTTACAATGAGCAGTTCTTC.

The chain links TRBV4-3 to TRBJ2-5; D uncertain. The V gene lost 0 bases and the J gene lost 0 bases, with 11 bases spanning the gap. The germline CDR1 and CDR2 sequences are LGHNA and YSLEER. There are 16 residues in the CDR3. CDR3 amino acids: CASSQEPLPHQETQYF. The CDR3 DNA follows: TGCGCCAGCAGCCAAGAGCCGCTACCTCACCAAGAGACCCAGTACTTC.

J is TRBJ2-4 and V is TRBV7-9; D gene uncertain. Germline V gene data show CDR1 as SEHNR and CDR2 as FQNEAQ (reference sequence). This CDR3 has 16 amino acids. The V and J ends lost 5 bases and 0 bases respectively, with 14 bases between them. The CDR3 spells CASSPYVVLAKNIQYF. In DNA form, the CDR3 reads TGTGCCAGCAGCCCTTACGTAGTCTTAGCCAAAAACATTCAGTACTTC.

This clonotype was detected a few times. V usage is TRBV20-1 and J usage is TRBJ2-1; 8 bases are shared with TRBD2. CDR1 and CDR2 from the germline V gene are DFQATT and SNEGSKA (reference sequence). With 3 bases clipped from V and 1 base from J, the junction kept 11 bases outside the gene matches. The CDR3 runs 17 residues. The chain's CDR3 is CSARVVVAGPSYNEQFF. The CDR3 nucleotides read TGCAGTGCTAGGGTCGTGGTAGCGGGGCCTTCCTACAATGAGCAGTTCTTC.

This clonotype was counted between two and nine times. Here the CDR3 DNA reads TGTGCCAGCAGTGTAAAGGAGACCGGGGAGCTGTTTTTT. It specifies CASSVKETGELFF. The chain links TRBV28 to TRBJ2-2, with D hard to call. The germline V gene has CDR1 MDHEN and CDR2 SYDVKM. CDR3 length equals 13 residues. Trimming removed 5 bases from V and 5 bases from J, with 9 bases in between.

This clonotype showed up just a few times. The chain links TRBV7-2 to TRBJ1-6; 7 bases match TRBD1. J gave up 3 bases and V 9 bases, and 8 bases lay outside the gene matches. This CDR3 has 15 amino acids. Per the germline V gene, CDR1 is SGHTA and CDR2 is FQGNSA. The CDR3, as DNA: TGTGCCAGTCTCGGACAGGCCTTCTATAATTCACCCCTCCACTTT. Protein: CASLGQAFYNSPLHF.

V usage is TRBV12-3 or TRBV12-4 and J usage is TRBJ1-1; D perhaps matches TRBD1 (5 bases). The ends were cut back, 8 bases at V and 1 base at J, with 14 bases in the middle. This CDR3 is 14 amino acids long. The CDR3 loop reads CASSLPQGNTEAFF. Here the CDR3 DNA reads TGTGCCAGCTCTCTACCTCAGGGGAACACTGAAGCTTTCTTT.

The rearrangement joins TRBV25-1 to TRBJ2-7, with D unresolved. The ends were cut back, 4 bases at V and 0 bases at J, with 13 bases in the middle. CDR3 length equals 15 residues. Germline CDR1 is MGHDK and CDR2 is SYGVNS. DNA of the CDR3: TGTGCCAGCAGTGCCTACACGGACCGCTCCTACGAGCAGTACTTC. Protein product: CASSAYTDRSYEQYF.

The J gene is TRBJ2-7, the V gene TRBV27; tentative D call: TRBD1 (5 bases). This CDR3 is 14 amino acids long. Germline V gene lookup returns CDR1 MNHEY and CDR2 SMNVEV (reference sequence). The ends were cut back, 0 bases at V and 2 bases at J, with 8 bases in the middle. The CDR3 loop is CASSLSRQTYEQYF. In DNA form, the CDR3 reads TGTGCCAGCAGTTTATCAAGACAGACCTACGAGCAGTACTTC.